These 32 T cell receptor beta chains share one sample of origin, sequenced in a study of T cell changes during pregnancy in multiple sclerosis. Produced via immunoSEQ multiplex PCR; TCRdb's table is partial and in-frame only. The sample contains under 85,000 clones, just over 90% of which appear only once. Sample: peripheral blood, taken in the third trimester of pregnancy. These receptors came from a female donor with multiple sclerosis, enrolled in a pregnancy study.

The chain links TRBV7-9 to TRBJ1-6; TRBD1 aligns across 9 bases. The V segment lost 5 bases and the J segment 10 bases; nucleotides outside the gene matches: 12. Germline V CDR1 and CDR2: SEHNR, FQNEAQ (reference sequence). The CDR3 has 16 amino acids. CDR3 amino acids: CASSQGTGMVGSPLHF. CDR3 nucleotides: TGTGCCAGCAGCCAAGGGACAGGGATGGTAGGATCACCCCTCCACTTT.

The V gene is TRBV11-2, the J gene TRBJ1-5, with 8 bases fitting TRBD1. CDR1 is SGHAT, CDR2 FQNNGV, per germline. The CDR3 spans 15 residues. V shed 5 bases, J shed 0 bases, and the junction held 3 bases outside the gene matches. CDR3 bases: TGTGCCAGCAGCCCGACAGGGGATAGCAATCAGCCCCAGCATTTT. It is translated as CASSPTGDSNQPQHF.

V and J are TRBV30 and TRBJ1-2, with unresolved D. The CDR3 has 11 residues. Trimming took 3 bases from V and 6 from J, leaving 8 bases between them. Germline assignment: CDR1 GTSNPN and CDR2 SVGIG (reference sequence). CDR3 sequence (DNA): TGTGCCTGGAGGGAGGGAGATGGCTACACCTTC. Translated, it gives CAWREGDGYTF.

The genes are TRBV10-3 and TRBJ2-2; 8 bases align to TRBD1. The V segment lost 6 bases and the J segment 1 base; nucleotides outside the gene matches: 1. The CDR3 loop spans 14 amino acids. Germline CDR1 reads ENHRY; CDR2 reads SYGVKD. This CDR3 is CAISGQGNTGELFF. The CDR3 DNA sequence: TGTGCCATCAGCGGACAGGGGAACACCGGGGAGCTGTTTTTT.

J is TRBJ2-5 and V is TRBV2, with TRBD2 matching over 13 bases. V gave up 2 bases and J gave up 5 bases; unmatched junction bases: 8. The CDR3 has 17 residues. Germline CDR1 SNHLY, CDR2 FYNNEI. CDR3 sequence: CASSERRGTSGKETQYF. The CDR3 bases are TGTGCCAGCAGTGAAAGGCGGGGGACTAGCGGGAAGGAGACCCAGTACTTC.

This sequence joins TRBV7-2 and TRBJ2-1; possibly TRBD2 for D (7 bases). With 0 bases removed from V and 3 bases from J, the gap between germline ends came to 12 bases. This CDR3 comprises 16 residues. CDR1 is SGHTA, CDR2 FQGNSA, per germline. CDR3 sequence (DNA): TGTGCCAGCAGCTTAGCGTTGGGGGGGCGCTACAATGAGCAGTTCTTC. Translating gives CASSLALGGRYNEQFF.

V is TRBV5-1 and J is TRBJ1-1, with D possibly TRBD1 on 5 matching bases. V was cut by 4 bases and J by 6 bases, with 16 bases left in between. This CDR3 contains 14 residues. CDR1 SGHRS and CDR2 YFSETQ come from the germline V gene. This CDR3 is CASSPDQGISEAFF. The DNA for the CDR3 is TGCGCCAGCAGCCCGGACCAGGGAATCTCTGAAGCTTTCTTT.

J is TRBJ1-3 and V is TRBV9, with 10 bases fitting TRBD1. Trimming at V came to 4 bases and at J to 3 bases, leaving 16 bases not matched to a gene. CDR3 size: 19 residues. Germline CDR1 reads SGDLS; CDR2 reads YYNGEE. CDR3 coding DNA: TGTGCCAGCAGCCCCTTGTCCCGGAACGACAGGGGGCTTGGAAACACCATATATTTT. Amino acid sequence: CASSPLSRNDRGLGNTIYF.

V usage is TRBV7-3 and J usage is TRBJ2-2, with 10 bases matching TRBD2. Germline CDR1 is SGHTA and CDR2 is FQGTGA. V lost 3 bases and J lost 7; bases outside the gene matches: 5. The CDR3 runs 15 residues. The CDR3 sequence is CASSLSGGAGGELFF. Written as DNA, the CDR3 is TGTGCCAGCAGCTTGAGCGGGGGGGCCGGCGGGGAGCTGTTTTTT.

The chain joins TRBV19 to TRBJ2-3; 8 bases map to TRBD1. CDR1 and CDR2 (germline): LNHDA, SQIVND (reference sequence). CDR3 size: 15 residues. The trim removed 7 bases at V and 3 bases at J, leaving 9 bases unmatched. The CDR3 protein is CASKLGDRLTDTQYF. CDR3 in DNA: TGTGCCAGTAAGTTGGGGGACAGGCTAACAGATACGCAGTATTTT.

This clone appeared a few times. The chain recombines TRBV7-8 with TRBJ1-3; no clear D gene. This CDR3 has 16 residues. Germline assignment: CDR1 SGHVS and CDR2 FQNEAQ. Trimming took off 5 bases at V and 0 bases at J, with 14 bases between the two ends. This chain's CDR3 is CASSPRGISSGNTIYF. The CDR3 DNA reads as TGTGCCAGCAGCCCGCGGGGAATTAGCTCTGGAAACACCATATATTTT. Using reference TRBV7-8 and TRBJ1-3 for the parts outside the CDR3, the full variable domain is GAGVSQSPRYKVAKRGQDVALRCDPISGHVSLFWYQQALGQGPEFLTYFQNEAQLDKSGLPSDRFFAERPEGSVSTLKIQRTQQEDSAVYLCASSPRGISSGNTIYFGEGSWLTVV.

This sequence joins TRBV14 and TRBJ2-7, with 7 bases identical to TRBD2. The CDR3 covers 19 residues. Germline CDR1 is SGHDN and CDR2 is FVKESK. The trim removed 0 bases at V and 3 bases at J, leaving 17 bases unmatched. This chain's CDR3 is CASSQDLFTMSGTSYEQYF. CDR3 coding DNA: TGTGCCAGCAGCCAAGATCTCTTTACGATGAGCGGGACGAGCTACGAGCAGTACTTC.

This rearrangement joins TRBV7-6 to TRBJ2-2; TRBD1 matches at 7 bases. Germline CDR1 and CDR2: SGHVS and FNYEAQ. J was trimmed by 0 bases and V by 6 bases; bases with no gene match: 10. The CDR3 runs to 17 residues. CDR3 sequence reads: CASSSRQGFPNTGELFF. The CDR3 region has the DNA TGTGCCAGCAGTTCAAGACAGGGTTTTCCGAACACCGGGGAGCTGTTTTTT.

CDR3 in DNA: TGTGCCAGCAGTTTATCGCAGGGGGCGGACACCGGGGAGCTGTTTTTT. It yields the protein CASSLSQGADTGELFF. The gene calls are TRBV28 and TRBJ2-2; 8 bases align to TRBD1. CDR1 and CDR2 from the germline V gene are MDHEN and SYDVKM. The CDR3 is made up of 16 amino acids. V was pared by 1 base and J by 3 bases, with 4 bases of the junction left unmatched.

The rearrangement joins TRBV6-5 to TRBJ1-2; D is unclear. With 2 bases removed from V and 4 bases from J, the gap between germline ends came to 11 bases. Germline V lookup: CDR1 MNHEY, CDR2 SVGAGI. This CDR3 has 14 amino acids. This chain's CDR3 is CASSYTGGPYGYTF. The CDR3 bases are TGTGCCAGCAGTTACACGGGAGGTCCCTATGGCTACACCTTC.

J is TRBJ1-5 and V is TRBV5-6; a possible D gene is TRBD1 (6 bases). The CDR3 extends over 14 amino acids. The V and J ends lost 3 bases and 3 bases respectively, with 10 bases between them. CDR1 is SGHDT, CDR2 YYEEEE, per germline. This CDR3 reads CASSSLGANQPQHF. The CDR3 coding sequence is TGTGCCAGCAGCTCCCTGGGGGCCAATCAGCCCCAGCATTTT.

The chain employs TRBV5-8 and TRBJ1-2; D is possibly TRBD1 (6 bases). V was shortened by 4 bases and J by 1 base, with 11 bases between the two germline ends. The CDR3 spans 14 residues. CDR1 and CDR2 (germline): SGHTS, YDEGEE. CDR3 in DNA: TGTGCCAGCAGCCGTGGACAGATTAACTATGGCTACACCTTC. Its protein product is CASSRGQINYGYTF. Full variable domain (rest looked up from reference TRBV5-8 and TRBJ1-2): EAGVTQSPTHLIKTRGQQATLRCSPISGHTSVYWYQQALGLGLQFLLWYDEGEERNRGNFPPRFSGRQFPNYSSELNVNALELEDSALYLCASSRGQINYGYTFGSGTRLTVV.

DNA for the CDR3: TGTGCCAGCAGCACCGCAGGGGGAGAGGGGCAGTTCTTC. Protein product: CASSTAGGEGQFF. The rearrangement links TRBV7-9 to TRBJ2-1; TRBD1 aligns across 7 bases. The CDR3 covers 13 residues. CDR1 and CDR2 (germline): SEHNR, FQNEAQ (reference sequence). V was pared by 5 bases and J by 12 bases, with 10 bases of the junction left unmatched.

This clone showed up many times. The J gene is TRBJ2-7, the V gene TRBV19; tentatively, D is TRBD1 (6 bases). Trimming removed 2 bases at V and 6 bases at J, with 17 bases between. The CDR3 is 15 residues long. Germline CDR1 and CDR2: LNHDA and SQIVND (reference sequence). The CDR3 loop reads CASSITSGDYGEQYF. CDR3 nucleotide sequence: TGTGCCAGTAGTATAACGTCAGGGGATTACGGCGAGCAGTACTTC.

V usage is TRBV11-3 and J usage is TRBJ2-3; TRBD2 aligns across 13 bases. Germline CDR1 SGHNT, CDR2 YENEEA. The V and J ends lost 5 bases and 3 bases, in that order; junction bases with no gene match: 11. The length of the CDR3 is 18 residues. CDR3 in DNA: TGTGCCAGCAGCGTGACTCACAGACTAGCGGGGGGAACAGATACGCAGTATTTT. Residues: CASSVTHRLAGGTDTQYF.

The V gene is TRBV10-3, the J gene TRBJ2-3; tentatively, D is TRBD1 (6 bases). Germline CDR1 ENHRY, CDR2 SYGVKD. Trimming took 6 bases from V and 2 from J, leaving 15 bases between them. CDR3 length: 15 amino acids. CDR3 nucleotide sequence: TGTGCCATCAGCCTCGGAAACAGGGACACAGATACGCAGTATTTT. It specifies CAISLGNRDTDTQYF.

The chain's CDR3 is CASRIQQGSYTEAFF. DNA of the CDR3: TGTGCCAGCAGGATACAGCAGGGGTCCTACACTGAAGCTTTCTTT. The chain employs TRBV7-2 and TRBJ1-1, with D possibly matching TRBD1 (6 bases). The CDR3 sequence is 15 residues long. The V gene lost 6 bases and the J gene lost 3 bases, with 17 bases spanning the gap. CDR1 is SGHTA and CDR2 is FQGNSA in the germline V gene. Combining the CDR3 with reference TRBV7-2 and TRBJ1-1 gives the whole variable domain GAGVSQSPSNKVTEKGKDVELRCDPISGHTALYWYRQSLGQGLEFLIYFQGNSAPDKSGLPSDRFSAERTGGSVSTLTIQRTQQEDSAVYLCASRIQQGSYTEAFFGQGTRLTVV.

V usage is TRBV9 and J usage is TRBJ2-7; 8 bases are a match to TRBD2. Germline V gene data show CDR1 as SGDLS and CDR2 as YYNGEE. Losses at the gene ends were 3 bases for V and 5 bases for J; bases not matched to a gene: 10. The CDR3 sequence is 15 residues long. The CDR3: CASSEVPGGPNEQYF. In DNA, the CDR3 is TGTGCCAGCAGCGAGGTCCCGGGAGGGCCAAACGAGCAGTACTTC.

This clone was recorded only once. The chain employs TRBV7-3 and TRBJ1-5; D is possibly TRBD1 (5 bases). Germline CDR1 reads SGHTA; CDR2 reads FQGTGA. CDR3 length: 15 amino acids. Trimming shortened V by 0 bases and J by 7 bases, and 13 bases separated the two germline ends. The chain's CDR3 is CASSLTSGVRQPQHF. CDR3 nucleotide sequence: TGTGCCAGCAGCTTAACGTCGGGGGTAAGGCAGCCCCAGCATTTT. Full variable domain (remainder filled in from reference TRBV7-3 and TRBJ1-5): GAGVSQTPSNKVTEKGKYVELRCDPISGHTALYWYRQSLGQGPEFLIYFQGTGAADDSGLPNDRFFAVRPEGSVSTLKIQRTERGDSAVYLCASSLTSGVRQPQHFGDGTRLSIL.

The CDR3 spells CAWRLIQGDGNEAFF. CDR3 coding DNA: TGTGCCTGGAGGCTAATACAGGGCGATGGAAATGAAGCTTTCTTT. This rearrangement joins TRBV30 to TRBJ1-1; a possible D gene is TRBD1 (6 bases). The V gene's germline CDR1 is GTSNPN and CDR2 SVGIG (reference sequence). This CDR3 comprises 15 residues. V was trimmed by 3 bases and J by 7 bases, leaving 21 bases between them.

This rearrangement joins TRBV18 to TRBJ2-7; 7 nucleotides agree with TRBD1. The CDR3 loop spans 13 amino acids. V trimming: 4 bases; J trimming: 1 base; junction bases outside the gene matches: 1. Germline V gives CDR1 KGHSH, CDR2 LQKENI. CDR3 nucleotide sequence: TGTGCCAGCTCACGGACAGGATCCTACGAGCAGTACTTC. Encoded protein: CASSRTGSYEQYF. The full variable domain, rest sourced from reference TRBV18 and TRBJ2-7, is NAGVMQNPRHLVRRRGQEARLRCSPMKGHSHVYWYRQLPEEGLKFMVYLQKENIIDESGMPKERFSAEFPKEGPSILRIQQVVRGDSAAYFCASSRTGSYEQYFGPGTRLTVT.

The V gene is TRBV18, the J gene TRBJ2-1, with TRBD2 identical over 8 bases. Trimming cost V 1 base and J 2 bases; bases outside gene matches: 7. The CDR3 contains 17 residues. Germline values: CDR1 KGHSH, CDR2 LQKENI. CDR3 amino acids: CASSPLVTSAAYNEQFF. Written as DNA, the CDR3 is TGTGCCAGCTCACCACTGGTGACTAGCGCGGCCTACAATGAGCAGTTCTTC.

The DNA for the CDR3 is TGTGCCAGCACCTTCATGAGTACTAGCACAGATACGCAGTATTTT. It yields the protein CASTFMSTSTDTQYF. The J gene is TRBJ2-3, the V gene TRBV7-9; D uncertain. CDR1 and CDR2 (germline): SEHNR, FQNEAQ (reference sequence). There are 15 residues in the CDR3. V lost 7 bases and J 0 bases, leaving 14 bases between the germline ends.

The chain carries TRBV7-2 and TRBJ1-1; D gene uncertain. The length of the CDR3 is 13 residues. V shed 3 bases and J shed 8 bases, with 13 bases lying between them. CDR1 is SGHTA and CDR2 is FQGNSA in the germline V gene. The CDR3 protein is CASSLRAPAEAFF. The DNA for the CDR3 is TGTGCCAGCAGCTTGAGGGCCCCCGCGGAAGCTTTCTTT.

The genes are TRBV5-1 and TRBJ1-1, with D uncertain. Trimming removed 0 bases at V and 1 base at J, with 7 bases between. The CDR3 loop spans 14 amino acids. The V gene's germline CDR1 is SGHRS and CDR2 YFSETQ. The CDR3 reads CASSLDMKNTEAFF. The CDR3 bases are TGCGCCAGCAGCTTGGACATGAAGAACACTGAAGCTTTCTTT.

This clone was observed a single time. This chain uses TRBV27 with TRBJ2-7, with 12 bases fitting TRBD2. CDR1 and CDR2 (germline): MNHEY, SMNVEV (reference sequence). The V and J ends lost 5 bases and 5 bases, in that order; junction bases with no gene match: 4. This CDR3 comprises 14 residues. The CDR3 DNA reads as TGTGCCAGCAGTCCGCGGACTAGCGGGGACGAGCAGTACTTC. Translating gives CASSPRTSGDEQYF.

V gene TRBV7-3 combines with J gene TRBJ1-6; D is possibly TRBD1 (6 bases). Germline V gives CDR1 SGHTA, CDR2 FQGTGA. CDR3 length: 13 amino acids. Trimming shortened V by 0 bases and J by 10 bases, and 7 bases separated the two germline ends. The CDR3 DNA is TGTGCCAGCAGCTTAACCCAGGGGTCACCCCTCCACTTT. It is translated as CASSLTQGSPLHF. The full variable domain, its missing parts supplied by reference TRBV7-3 and TRBJ1-6, is GAGVSQTPSNKVTEKGKYVELRCDPISGHTALYWYRQSLGQGPEFLIYFQGTGAADDSGLPNDRFFAVRPEGSVSTLKIQRTERGDSAVYLCASSLTQGSPLHFGNGTRLTVT.